These T cell receptor beta chains were read from a single sample in a study of T cells in Graves' hyperthyroidism and ophthalmopathy. TCRdb re-analysed the multiplex PCR reads in MiXCR, keeping a single row per CDR3 protein. This table has more than 450,000 distinct CDR3 sequences, just under 20% appearing once. The sequencing sample was made of blood. The source is a man aged 40-55 years with Graves' ophthalmopathy. CDR3s include the opening cysteine and the closing phenylalanine or tryptophan. Each record gives: J gene, D gene, clone size, V gene, CDR3 protein, CDR3 DNA. The D gene is left open where the match is weak. Clone size is shown for a subset of rows, as once, few, many or a class of expanded clone.

J gene: TRBJ1-6
D gene: -
clone size: -
V gene: TRBV12-3/TRBV12-4
CDR3 protein: CASSVFRNSPPHF
CDR3 DNA: TGTGCCAGCAGCGTGTTCCGCAATTCACCCCCCCACTTT

J gene: TRBJ1-2
D gene: -
clone size: -
V gene: TRBV6-6
CDR3 protein: CASSYSLANYGYTF
CDR3 DNA: TGTGCCAGCAGTTACTCGTTGGCTAACTATGGCTACACCTTC

J gene: TRBJ2-3
D gene: TRBD2
clone size: -
V gene: TRBV20-1
CDR3 protein: CSASPAGGISTDTQYF
CDR3 DNA: TGCAGTGCTAGCCCAGCGGGGGGGATCAGCACAGATACGCAGTATTTT

J gene: TRBJ2-5
D gene: -
clone size: many
V gene: TRBV28
CDR3 protein: CASSLSDRDWGETQYF
CDR3 DNA: TGTGCCAGCAGTTTAAGCGACCGGGACTGGGGAGAGACCCAGTACTTC

J gene: TRBJ2-2
D gene: -
clone size: few
V gene: TRBV27
CDR3 protein: CASSSYRENTGELFF
CDR3 DNA: TGTGCCAGCAGTTCCTACAGGGAGAACACCGGGGAGCTGTTTTTT

J gene: TRBJ2-1
D gene: TRBD1
clone size: -
V gene: TRBV6-1
CDR3 protein: CASSEEGQRYNEQFF
CDR3 DNA: TGTGCCAGCAGTGAAGAGGGACAGCGATACAATGAGCAGTTCTTC

J gene: TRBJ2-2
D gene: -
clone size: many
V gene: TRBV7-2
CDR3 protein: CASSPLTGELFF
CDR3 DNA: TGTGCCAGCAGCCCGCTCACCGGGGAGCTGTTTTTT

J gene: TRBJ2-7
D gene: -
clone size: many
V gene: TRBV28
CDR3 protein: CANTYREYYEQYF
CDR3 DNA: TGTGCCAACACATACAGGGAATACTACGAGCAGTACTTC

J gene: TRBJ1-3
D gene: -
clone size: -
V gene: TRBV19
CDR3 protein: CASSYNGGAGNTIYF
CDR3 DNA: TGTGCCAGTAGTTACAATGGAGGGGCTGGAAACACCATATATTTT

J gene: TRBJ1-2
D gene: TRBD1
clone size: -
V gene: TRBV2
CDR3 protein: CASSAGQGASGYTF
CDR3 DNA: TGTGCCAGCAGTGCGGGACAGGGGGCGTCGGGCTACACCTTC

J gene: TRBJ2-7
D gene: TRBD2
clone size: -
V gene: TRBV6-1
CDR3 protein: CASRPLAGGLYEQYF
CDR3 DNA: TGTGCCAGCAGGCCTCTGGCGGGGGGCCTGTACGAGCAGTACTTC

J gene: TRBJ2-7
D gene: TRBD1
clone size: many
V gene: TRBV7-9
CDR3 protein: CASSLGGTGGLEQYF
CDR3 DNA: TGTGCCAGCAGCTTAGGTGGGACAGGGGGCCTCGAGCAGTACTTC

J gene: TRBJ2-1
D gene: TRBD2
clone size: few
V gene: TRBV7-9
CDR3 protein: CASSPNSGVSYNEQFF
CDR3 DNA: TGTGCCAGCAGCCCAAATAGCGGGGTATCCTACAATGAGCAGTTCTTC

J gene: TRBJ2-4
D gene: -
clone size: -
V gene: TRBV6-1
CDR3 protein: CAGRDRDIQYF
CDR3 DNA: TGTGCCGGCCGGGACCGGGACATTCAGTACTTC

J gene: TRBJ1-3
D gene: -
clone size: -
V gene: TRBV3-1
CDR3 protein: CASSPGVTGNTIYF
CDR3 DNA: TGTGCCAGCAGCCCGGGAGTCACTGGAAACACCATATATTTT

J gene: TRBJ2-1
D gene: -
clone size: many
V gene: TRBV28
CDR3 protein: CASTSEGWKSNEQFF
CDR3 DNA: TGTGCCAGCACCTCAGAAGGGTGGAAGAGTAATGAGCAGTTCTTC

J gene: TRBJ2-3
D gene: -
clone size: -
V gene: TRBV7-6
CDR3 protein: CASSLGHHQPTDTQYF
CDR3 DNA: TGTGCCAGCAGCTTAGGACATCACCAACCCACAGATACGCAGTATTTT

J gene: TRBJ1-6
D gene: -
clone size: few
V gene: TRBV2
CDR3 protein: CATGPTSPLGNSPLHF
CDR3 DNA: TGTGCCACGGGGCCGACCTCCCCTTTAGGGAATTCACCCCTCCACTTT